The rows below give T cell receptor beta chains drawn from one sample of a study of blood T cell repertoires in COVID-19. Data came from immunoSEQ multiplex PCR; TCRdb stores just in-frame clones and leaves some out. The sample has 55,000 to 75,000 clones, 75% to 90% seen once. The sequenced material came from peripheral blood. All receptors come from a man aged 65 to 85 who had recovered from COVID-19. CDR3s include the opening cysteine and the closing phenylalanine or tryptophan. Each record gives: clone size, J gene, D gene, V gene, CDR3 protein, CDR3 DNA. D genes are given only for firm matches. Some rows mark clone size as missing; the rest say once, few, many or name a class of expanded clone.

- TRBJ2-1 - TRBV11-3 CASSLDSSSYNEQFF TGTGCCAGCAGCCTGGACAGTAGCTCCTACAATGAGCAGTTCTTC
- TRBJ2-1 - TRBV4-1 CASTPWSRYSYNEQFF TGCGCCAGCACCCCGTGGAGCCGCTACTCCTACAATGAGCAGTTCTTC
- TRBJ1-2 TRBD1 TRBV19 CASTQGALLNYGYTF TGTGCCAGTACCCAGGGGGCGCTTCTGAACTATGGCTACACCTTC
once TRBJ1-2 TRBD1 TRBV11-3 CASSQPGQGGGYTF TGTGCCAGCAGCCAGCCGGGACAGGGTGGTGGCTACACCTTC
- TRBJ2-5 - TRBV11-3 CASSPRDTLGETQYF TGTGCCAGCAGCCCCCGGGACACCCTCGGAGAGACCCAGTACTTC
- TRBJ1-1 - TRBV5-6 CASSGGLLMNTEAFF TGTGCCAGCAGCGGGGGGTTGTTGATGAACACTGAAGCTTTCTTT
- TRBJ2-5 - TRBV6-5 CASSYTGGETQYF TGTGCCAGCAGTTACACCGGGGGAGAGACCCAGTACTTC
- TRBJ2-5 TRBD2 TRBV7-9 CASSLDETGGPRETQYF TGTGCCAGCAGCTTGGACGAAACGGGAGGGCCCCGAGAGACCCAGTACTTC
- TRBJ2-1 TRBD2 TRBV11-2 CASRLAGGYEQFF TGTGCCAGCCGACTAGCGGGAGGCTATGAGCAGTTCTTC
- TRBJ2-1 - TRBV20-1 CSARQINEQFF TGCAGTGCTAGACAGATCAATGAGCAGTTCTTC
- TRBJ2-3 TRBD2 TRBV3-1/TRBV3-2 CASSPGTSGPDTQYF TGTGCCAGCAGCCCAGGGACTAGCGGTCCAGATACGCAGTATTTT
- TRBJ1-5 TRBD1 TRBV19 CASSISGAGGQPQHF TGTGCCAGTAGTATTTCTGGGGCAGGGGGTCAGCCCCAGCATTTT
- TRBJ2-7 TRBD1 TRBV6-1 CASSEMTGGEGEQYF TGTGCCAGCAGTGAAATGACAGGGGGCGAGGGGGAGCAGTACTTC
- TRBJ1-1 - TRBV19 CASRGRGRGTEAFF TGTGCCAGTAGAGGCAGGGGCCGGGGCACTGAAGCTTTCTTT
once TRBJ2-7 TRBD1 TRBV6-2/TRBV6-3 CASSRYPRTGRMYEQYF TGTGCCAGCAGCCGCTACCCAAGGACAGGGAGGATGTACGAGCAGTACTTC
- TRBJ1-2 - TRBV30 CAWRNTRGSGYTF TGTGCCTGGAGAAACACAAGAGGTTCCGGCTACACCTTC
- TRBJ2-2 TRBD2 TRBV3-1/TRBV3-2 CASSPLAGYTGELFF TGTGCCAGCAGCCCCTTAGCGGGATACACCGGGGAGCTGTTTTTT
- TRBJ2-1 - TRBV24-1 CATSDPNEQFF TGTGCCACCAGTGACCCAAATGAGCAGTTCTTC
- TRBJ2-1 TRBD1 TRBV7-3 CASSLGTGDSYNEQFF TGTGCCAGCAGTTTAGGGACAGGGGATAGCTACAATGAGCAGTTCTTC
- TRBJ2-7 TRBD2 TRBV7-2 CASSSGLAGISYEQYF TGTGCCAGCAGCTCCGGACTAGCGGGAATTTCCTACGAGCAGTACTTC
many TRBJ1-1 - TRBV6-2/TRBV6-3 CASSYGREAFF TGTGCCAGCAGTTACGGCAGAGAAGCTTTCTTT
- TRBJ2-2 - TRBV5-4 CASSLTISTDNTGELFF TGTGCCAGCAGCTTGACGATTTCGACAGATAACACCGGGGAGCTGTTTTTT
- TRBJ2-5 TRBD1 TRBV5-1 CASSVTGWGETQYF TGCGCCAGCAGTGTGACAGGGTGGGGGGAGACCCAGTACTTC
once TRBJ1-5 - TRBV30 CAWSIDRLDQPQHF TGTGCCTGGAGTATCGACAGGCTGGATCAGCCCCAGCATTTT
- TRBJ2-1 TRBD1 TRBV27 CASSRSIRDSSGNEQFF TGTGCCAGCAGTCGTTCAATCCGGGACAGCTCAGGGAATGAGCAGTTCTTC
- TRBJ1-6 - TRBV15 CATSTTGRDSPLHF TGTGCCACCAGCACCACCGGGAGGGATTCACCCCTCCACTTT
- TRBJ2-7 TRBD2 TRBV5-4 CASSFSGGDAYEQYF TGTGCCAGCAGCTTCTCCGGGGGGGACGCCTACGAGCAGTACTTC
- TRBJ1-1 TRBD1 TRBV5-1 CASSLGQGAGNTEAFF TGCGCCAGCAGCTTGGGACAGGGGGCGGGAAACACTGAAGCTTTCTTT
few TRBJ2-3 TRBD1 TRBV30 CAWSQGTGNTDTQYF TGTGCCTGGAGTCAAGGGACAGGGAACACAGATACGCAGTATTTT
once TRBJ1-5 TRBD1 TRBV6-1 CASSARRGRWGLAQHF TGTGCCAGCAGTGCCAGGAGGGGGCGCTGGGGATTGGCCCAGCATTTT
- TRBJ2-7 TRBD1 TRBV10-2 CASSDPGTGAYEQYF TGCGCCAGCAGCGACCCGGGAACAGGGGCCTACGAGCAGTACTTC
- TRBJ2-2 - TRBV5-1 CASSLAQGNTGELFF TGCGCCAGCAGCTTGGCCCAGGGAAACACCGGGGAGCTGTTTTTT
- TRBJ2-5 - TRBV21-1 CASSPRTSGRAQETQYF TGTGCCAGCAGCCCCCGGACTAGCGGGAGGGCTCAAGAGACCCAGTACTTC
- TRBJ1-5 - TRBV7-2 CASSQAGDQPQHF TGTGCCAGCAGCCAAGCGGGGGATCAGCCCCAGCATTTT
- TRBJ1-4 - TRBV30 CAGRATNEKLFF TGTGCGGGGAGGGCAACTAATGAAAAACTGTTTTTT
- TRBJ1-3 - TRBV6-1 CASSARQDSSGNTIYF TGTGCCAGCAGTGCCCGACAGGATAGCTCTGGAAACACCATATATTTT
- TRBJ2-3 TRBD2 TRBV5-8 CASSPRTSGRDTQYF TGTGCCAGCAGTCCCCGGACTAGCGGGAGAGATACGCAGTATTTT
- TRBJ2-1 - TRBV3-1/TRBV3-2 CASSLTTSLLEQFF TGTGCCAGCAGCCTGACGACTAGTTTATTAGAGCAGTTCTTC
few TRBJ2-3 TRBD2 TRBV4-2 CASSLRTSGGRTDTQYF TGTGCCAGCAGCTTGCGAACTAGCGGGGGGCGCACAGATACGCAGTATTTT
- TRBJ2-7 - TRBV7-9 CASSFPGTTGRYEQYF TGTGCCAGCAGCTTTCCCGGGACCACAGGGCGGTACGAGCAGTACTTC
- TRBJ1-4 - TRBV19 CASTLTGVNEKLFF TGTGCCAGTACCTTGACAGGAGTTAATGAAAAACTGTTTTTT
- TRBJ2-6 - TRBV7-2 CASSLSGRGANVLTF TGTGCCAGCAGCTTATCGGGGAGAGGGGCCAACGTCCTGACTTTC
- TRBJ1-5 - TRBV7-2 CASSAQGNQPQHF TGTGCCAGCAGCGCCCAGGGGAACCAGCCCCAGCATTTT
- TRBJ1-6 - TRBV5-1 CASSLGQENSPLHF TGCGCCAGCAGCTTGGGACAGGAGAATTCACCCCTCCACTTT
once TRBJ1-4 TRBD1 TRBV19 CASSKDRVRGEKLFF TGTGCCAGTAGTAAGGACAGGGTCCGGGGTGAAAAACTGTTTTTT
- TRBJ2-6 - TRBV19 CASSIRPRMAANVLTF TGTGCCAGTAGTATCCGCCCACGAATGGCGGCCAACGTCCTGACTTTC
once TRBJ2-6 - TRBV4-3 CASSQGSQGQAGANVLTF TGCGCCAGCAGCCAAGGGTCACAGGGACAAGCGGGGGCCAACGTCCTGACTTTC
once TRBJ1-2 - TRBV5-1 CASSLAEGIGDGYTF TGCGCCAGCAGCTTGGCCGAGGGTATCGGGGATGGCTACACCTTC
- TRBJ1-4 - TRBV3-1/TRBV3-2 CASSLRGGEKLFF TGTGCCAGCAGCCTTAGAGGTGGGGAAAAACTGTTTTTT
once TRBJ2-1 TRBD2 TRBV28 CASRTHYSGGGEQFF TGTGCCAGCAGAACCCACTATAGCGGGGGTGGAGAGCAGTTCTTC
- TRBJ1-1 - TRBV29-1 CSVVIGGGGEAFF TGCAGCGTTGTTATAGGTGGAGGCGGTGAAGCTTTCTTT